This T cell receptor beta chain was sequenced for a study of T cell responses to AZD1222 COVID-19 vaccine (dated by TCRdb to the early 2020s). At the level of the whole study: A total of 233 trial participants underwent TCR sequencing, of whom 200 to 220 had received two doses of AZD1222 and about 26 had received two doses of the MenACWY control vaccine. Trial participants were enrolled by age into subgroups of 18-55, 56-69 and 70-plus years, and around 150, 28 and 57 TCR-sequenced participants, respectively, were included in these subgroups. The research as a whole found: After two AZD1222 doses, both the breadth and the depth of spike-specific TCRs were significantly higher than at day 0 and than in MenACWY recipients. Conclusions about previously exposed vaccinees are limited because only a handful of AZD1222 recipients were SARS-CoV-2 seropositive at baseline. CD4 TCRs associated with the vaccine covered the entire spike protein, and the dominant responses were in regions 160-218 and 743-854. Because no day 14 peak-response samples were available, the repertoires could be characterized only after the peak T cell response. In the small 56-69-year group, the increase in depth fell short of significance, most likely because of low power. Participants were mostly white British and included more females than males, and it was suggested by the authors that clonal diversity may have been underestimated. Epitopes outside the regions mutated in the B.1.351 and B.1.1.7 variants were reportedly recognized by nearly half of the unique spike-specific TCRs.

The CDR3 regions of human TCRbeta chains were analyzed by immunosequencing. As for the authors' bioinformatics: TCRs in the repertoires were compared against a reference library of SARS-CoV-2-specific TCRs that had been generated with the MIRA antigen-specificity platform. Breadth was defined as the fraction of unique TCRs that were SARS-CoV-2-associated. Depth was defined as the fraction of total T cells that were SARS-CoV-2-associated. Using the MIRA data, each spike-specific TCR was assigned both to the spike region to which the TCR was reactive and to a CD4 or CD8 class. Log10-transformed breadth and depth values were compared by one-way ANOVA with Sidak's multiple comparisons tests. The immuneACCESS repertoire file appears here via TCRdb, limited to in-frame rearrangements. These files lack a portion of the clones; in checked studies, under half of the deficit traces to unresolved V genes, and the cause of the others is not known. The D gene and trimming were derived from the DNA, and the V and J assignments and clone size from that table. This sample comprises around 58,000 clones, 80% to 90% of them detected only once. The ten largest clonotypes hold more than 12% of the sample.

The time point label for this specimen denotes: about 28 days (+/-7) after the second vaccine dose. AZD1222 recipients whose second dose came at about 4 weeks and those whose second dose came at about 12 weeks were combined into one group, since spike-specific TCR depth and breadth did not differ between the two schedules. Samples from vaccinated people were obtained from the UK trials COV001 and COV002, which included a single-blind randomized controlled phase 2/3 trial of AZD1222 (ChAdOx1 nCoV-19) in healthy adults. For TCRbeta chain sequencing, PBMC samples from trial participants were taken at day 0 and at day 28 after the second dose. On this clone: The antigen it binds to is not known. Base qualities were left out, and no much larger clone turns up one base away.

There are 14 amino acids in the CDR3, from cysteine to phenylalanine inclusive. Just the 42-base CDR3 DNA is kept, in frame starting at base 1. The germline V gene (reference sequence) gives CDR1 as LNHNV and CDR2 as YYDKDF. V lost 0 bases and J lost 9 bases; the stretch between them is 15 bases long. Specimen: peripheral blood, collected 28 days after the second AZD1222 dose. This clonotype was obtained from an adult who received the AZD1222 COVID-19 vaccine. The chain couples TRBV15 to TRBJ2-7; a weak D assignment points to TRBD1 (6 bases agree). The CDR3: CATSRDRSRGGQYF. The DNA sequence is as follows: TGTGCCACCAGCAGAGATCGGAGTCGAGGGGGGCAGTACTTC.